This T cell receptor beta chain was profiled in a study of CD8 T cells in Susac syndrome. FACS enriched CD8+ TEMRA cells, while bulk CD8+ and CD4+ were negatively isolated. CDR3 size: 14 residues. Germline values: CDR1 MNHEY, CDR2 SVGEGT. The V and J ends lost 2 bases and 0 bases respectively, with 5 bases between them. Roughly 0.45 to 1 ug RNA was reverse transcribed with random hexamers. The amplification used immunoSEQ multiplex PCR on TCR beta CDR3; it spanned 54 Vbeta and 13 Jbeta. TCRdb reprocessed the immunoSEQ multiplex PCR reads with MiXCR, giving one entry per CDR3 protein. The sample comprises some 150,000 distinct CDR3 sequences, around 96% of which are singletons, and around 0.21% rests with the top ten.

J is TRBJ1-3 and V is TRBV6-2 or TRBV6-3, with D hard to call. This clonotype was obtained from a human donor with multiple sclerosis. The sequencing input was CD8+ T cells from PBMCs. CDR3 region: CASSYTDSGNTIYF. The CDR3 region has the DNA TGTGCCAGCAGTTACACGGACTCTGGAAACACCATATATTTT.